This T cell receptor (beta chain) is from a study of T cell repertoires in cytomegalovirus infection. Study-wide background: Public TCR beta signatures indicated both CMV infection and matching HLA type. Whole-study findings and limits: The study found HLA-C-restricted CMV-specific TCR beta clonotypes dominating the ex vivo response. Summed frequency of public TCR beta families distinguished CMV carriers with the relevant HLA.

TCRdb re-called the reads through MiXCR, storing one row per CDR3 protein. The data contain about 490,000 distinct CDR3 sequences, approximately 15% of them singletons. The germline V and J ends were trimmed by 6 bases and 0 bases, with 11 bases remaining between them. In germline, CDR1 is SEHNR, CDR2 FQNEAQ (reference sequence). CDR3 size: 14 residues. Many counts were recorded for this clonotype. The antigen is unknown. V usage is TRBV7-9 and J usage is TRBJ1-2; D unresolved. The sequencing input was CD8+ T cells from PBMCs. The sequence was obtained from a human donor in good health (CMV status not recorded). Some clones in this sample may be carry-over from other donors' samples. Here the CDR3 DNA reads TGTGCCAGCAGTCGGACGTCTGCTAACTATGGCTACACCTTC. The encoded protein is CASSRTSANYGYTF.